The clone carrying this TCR beta chain was found many times. Its antigen is not identified. This entry is derived from a study of T cell repertoires in cytomegalovirus infection. The wider study: Matching HLA type, along with CMV infection, was indicated by public TCR beta signatures.

TCRdb reprocessed the reads with MiXCR, giving one entry per CDR3 protein. The sample holds about 260,000 distinct CDR3 sequences; 9.1% are singletons and the top ten take over 12%. Study outcomes and limitations: Dominating the ex vivo response were TCR beta clonotypes that were CMV-specific and HLA-C-restricted.

Trimming left V 7 bases short and J 10 bases short, with 14 bases between. CDR1 and CDR2 (germline): MDHEN, SYDVKM. This CDR3 is built from 13 residues. The sequence was collected from a human donor in good health (CMV status not recorded). Some clones in this sample may be carry-over from other donors' samples. V gene TRBV28 combines with J gene TRBJ1-6; D is perhaps TRBD1 (6 bases). The specimen was PBMCs. The CDR3 is CASNGGRLSPLHF. CDR3 in DNA: TGTGCCAGCAATGGGGGGCGCTTGTCACCCCTCCACTTT. Looking up the rest from reference TRBV28 and TRBJ1-6 gives the full variable domain: DVKVTQSSRYLVKRTGEKVFLECVQDMDHENMFWYRQDPGLGLRLIYFSYDVKMKEKGDIPEGYSVSREKKERFSLILESASTNQTSMYLCASNGGRLSPLHFGNGTRLTVT.